This T cell receptor beta chain was recorded in a study of blood T cell repertoires in COVID-19. Study overall: Acute and convalescent COVID-19 samples came from the United States, Italy and Spain.

Participants were aged about 18 to 100 years from around 26 US areas. Per the study methods: Counts of nucleated cells, estimated from reference gene primer amplification, were obtained. Repertoires were generated with immunoSEQ multiplex PCR, while TCRdb's copy carries only in-frame clones and drops some. D and trimming come from the DNA, and the V and J calls and clone size come from that table. The sample lists about 440,000 clones; 70% to 90% were seen once. From germline, CDR1 is SQVTM and CDR2 ANQGSEA. V lost 5 bases, J lost 1 base, and 4 bases stayed unmatched. The CDR3 sequence is 13 residues long.

The sequence derives from a woman aged 18-29 years with acute COVID-19. The chain has TRBV29-1 and TRBJ1-1; 7 positions match TRBD1. Sequencing used PBMCs or T cells enriched from blood (not recorded which). CDR3 region: CSVTGTANTEAFF. CDR3 nucleotide sequence: TGCAGCGTTACCGGGACAGCGAACACTGAAGCTTTCTTT.